This T cell receptor beta chain was identified in a study of shared clonotypes between healthy human individuals (TCRdb year 2020). The study in broad terms: The cohort comprised a couple of women and a few men aged 18 to 49 years. For each donor, CD4 naive and CD4 memory were each given three plates, CD8 naive was given two plates, and CD8 memory was given one plate. To estimate repertoire size and how much clonotypes are shared between individuals, the study performed deep sequencing of blood TCR repertoires from about five healthy adults. Libraries were prepared and TCR repertoires were sequenced by different laboratories using diverse techniques, in order to increase sequencing depth and limit assay-specific biases. Each donor's leukapheresis produced roughly between roughly 0.85 and 10 billion PBMCs. Overall study results and their limits: Larger estimated clonotype richness was generally found for naive subsets than for memory subsets. Even with the large sequencing depth, rarefaction of the sorted-subset datasets indicated that sequencing was incomplete. Sampling was restricted to blood, and TCR repertoires in tissue are likely to differ from TCR repertoires in blood. Pairwise subsampling led to the expectation that sequencing depth would affect the degree of clonotype sharing among donors. Higher generation probabilities were observed for clonotypes shared by all four sorted-subset donors than for non-shared clonotypes. Across a handful of donors, roughly 5.4% of naive CD4, approximately 3.6% of naive CD8, 2% to 2.5% of memory CD4, and roughly 0.41% of memory CD8 clonotypes were shared. The small number of donors limited the genetic and exposure-history diversity represented.

CD8 naive samples were CD45RO-negative cells positively selected for CCR7, giving a CD45RA+CCR7+ population that excluded TemRA cells. The donors were healthy, HIV-negative adults with no recently reported acute infections or vaccinations. Only Caucasian adults living in Nashville, Tennessee, USA were represented among the donors. Blood was obtained by leukapheresis, after which PBMCs were separated by Ficoll-Histopaque density gradient centrifugation and cryopreserved in liquid nitrogen vapor phase. Purity and quantity of every magnetically sorted T cell population were checked by analytical flow cytometry. Genomic DNA was isolated from every sorted fraction and measured by UV absorbance on a Nanodrop 2000c. TCR CDR3 regions were amplified from genomic DNA by multiplex PCR using the deep immunoSEQ assay. Extracted genomic DNA from each cell subset was spread evenly across all wells of several immunoSEQ 96-well plates, with each plate serving as a replicate. For sorted subsets, around 200 ng genomic DNA, equal to approximately 30,000 T cell genomes, was loaded into each replicate PCR. Purified libraries were measured with a Qubit 3.0 fluorometer, size-checked on a Bioanalyzer 2100, and measured again with the KAPA Library Quantification kit. Each immunoSEQ 96-well plate was sequenced on its own single-read 150-cycle Illumina NextSeq 550 flow cell. Processing in the source paper ran as follows. Because the immunoSEQ output held only junctional sequences and lacked quality scores, the filtering could not match the filtering applied to full-length reads. Sequences were annotated with PyIR, a Python wrapper for IgBLAST v1.9, using IMGT germline references to assign V/J genes and CDR3. Reads with weak V/J assignments (E-value above 1e-6), missing CDR3, stop codons, out-of-frame junctions, or ambiguous translated residues were removed. V3J clonotypes were defined by identical inferred V gene, J gene, and CDR3 amino acid sequence. Percentage overlap between repertoires was computed as shared unique clonotypes divided by the size of the smaller repertoire. Repertoire richness was assessed with RTK rarefaction, the Chao1 estimator, and Recon v2.1 estimates of unobserved clonotypes. Generation probabilities for all TCRbeta clonotypes obtained by the gDNA method from several donors were computed using OLGA. Not all clones reach the TCRdb copy of this immuneACCESS table, which keeps in-frame sequences only. Checked studies attribute under half of the gap to unresolved V genes and leave the rest unexplained. V, J and clone size are taken as reported in that table, and D and trimming were inferred from the DNA itself. This sample lists millions of clones; roughly 91% were detected once. Of the sample, around 1.7% falls within the top ten clones.

According to the germline V gene (reference sequence), CDR1 reads LNHDA and CDR2 reads SQIVND. CDR3 length: 14 amino acids, cysteine to phenylalanine. The retained sequence is limited to the CDR3, 42 bases, with the frame set at the first base. Trimming removed 10 bases from V and 5 bases from J, leaving 20 bases between the germline ends. This clone occurred a few times. Its target antigen remains unknown. Within one base of it there is no much larger clone, and no base qualities were kept. The clonotype originates from a man aged 18 to 35 in good health. Some clones in this sample may be carry-over from other donors' samples. The chain uses TRBV19 and TRBJ1-1; the D gene is perhaps TRBD1, on 5 matching bases. The sequencing sample was made of naive CD8+ T cells from PBMCs. In light of the paper, this sample's cell subset or site label describes: CD45RA+CCR7+. The DNA is as follows: TGTGCCACGATGACAGACGGGTCGGGAACTGAAGCTTTCTTT. Protein translation: CATMTDGSGTEAFF.